What follows are 21 T cell receptor beta chains derived from one specimen sequenced in a study of T-cell memory formation after mild COVID-19. TCRdb processed the 5' RACE reads anew with MiXCR; each CDR3 protein has one entry. The sample holds about 90,000 distinct CDR3 sequences, approximately 13% seen once. The specimen was PBMCs or a T cell subset sorted from them (not recorded which). The receptors shown here come from an adult woman who had mild COVID-19 (a few samples of this study predate the infection). Cell type and time point are not known.

This clonotype was counted a few times. CDR3 in DNA: TGTGCCAGCAGATTTCGGGGGGCGGGAAACGACGAGCAGTACTTC. It specifies CASRFRGAGNDEQYF. The chain joins TRBV5-5 to TRBJ2-7, with a weak D call TRBD2 (7 bases). Trimming pared 5 bases from V and 5 bases from J, leaving 20 bases between. Germline loops: CDR1 SGHKS, CDR2 YYEKEE (reference sequence). The CDR3 sequence is 15 residues long.

The chain joins TRBV10-3 to TRBJ2-1; D ambiguous. Germline V gives CDR1 ENHRY, CDR2 SYGVKD. The CDR3 covers 11 residues. Trimming stripped 0 bases from V and 8 bases from J, with 2 bases between. CDR3 residues: CAISESYEQFF. The CDR3, as DNA: TGTGCCATCAGTGAGTCTTATGAGCAGTTCTTC.

The V and J genes are TRBV24-1 and TRBJ1-5; perhaps TRBD1 as D (5 bases). The germline gives CDR1 KGHDR, CDR2 SFDVKD. CDR3 length: 16 residues. The ends were cut back, 2 bases at V and 1 base at J, with 11 bases in the middle. The CDR3 DNA reads as TGTGCCACCAGTGATTCAGGGTCCTGGAGCAATCAGCCCCAGCATTTT. This gives the protein CATSDSGSWSNQPQHF.

This rearrangement joins TRBV12-3 or TRBV12-4 to TRBJ2-7; D is perhaps TRBD1 (6 bases). With 2 bases removed from V and 1 base from J, the gap between germline ends came to 9 bases. CDR3 size: 14 residues. The CDR3 here is CASSLRQGSYEQYF. Written as DNA, the CDR3 is TGTGCCAGCAGTTTAAGGCAGGGGTCCTACGAGCAGTACTTC.

This clonotype was detected a few times. The V gene is TRBV24-1, the J gene TRBJ2-3; a possible D gene is TRBD1 (6 bases). V dropped 4 bases and J dropped 6 bases, with 13 bases sitting between them. The CDR3 covers 14 residues. Germline V CDR1 and CDR2: KGHDR, SFDVKD. DNA for the CDR3: TGTGCCACCAGTGACACACAGGGCTCCGATACGCAGTATTTT. Its translation is CATSDTQGSDTQYF.

The chain joins TRBV7-2 to TRBJ2-1, with D possibly matching TRBD2 (6 bases). This CDR3 spans 18 amino acids. Looked up from germline, CDR1 is SGHTA and CDR2 is FQGNSA. Trimming pared 1 base from V and 0 bases from J, leaving 16 bases between. The CDR3 bases are TGTGCCAGCAGCTTAGTTTGGGACTCACTAAGCTCCTACAATGAGCAGTTCTTC. Protein: CASSLVWDSLSSYNEQFF.

The chain is built from TRBV20-1 and TRBJ2-7; 14 bases fit TRBD2. The V and J ends lost 5 bases and 2 bases, in that order; junction bases with no gene match: 2. The germline gives CDR1 DFQATT, CDR2 SNEGSKA (reference sequence). The CDR3 is 14 residues long. In DNA, the CDR3 is TGCAGTGCTCAGACTAGCGGGAGGGCCTACGAGCAGTACTTC. Translation: CSAQTSGRAYEQYF.

This clonotype was detected a few times. This rearrangement joins TRBV20-1 to TRBJ1-1; D ambiguous. CDR3 length: 15 residues. Per germline, CDR1 DFQATT and CDR2 SNEGSKA (reference sequence). Trimming pared 0 bases from V and 0 bases from J, leaving 11 bases between. CDR3 region: CSARDGSLMNTEAFF. In DNA, the CDR3 is TGCAGTGCTAGAGACGGATCTCTTATGAACACTGAAGCTTTCTTT.

The chain couples TRBV12-5 to TRBJ2-1; 11 bases align to TRBD2. The V and J ends lost 3 bases and 9 bases, in that order; junction bases with no gene match: 7. The length of the CDR3 is 15 residues. The germline V gene encodes CDR1 LGHNT and CDR2 FRNRAP. CDR3 coding DNA: TGTGCTAGTGGTTTCGTAGCGGGAGGGCCTGGTGAGCAGTTCTTC. Translating it yields CASGFVAGGPGEQFF. The full variable domain, in which reference TRBV12-5 and TRBJ2-1 provide the parts outside the CDR3, is DARVTQTPRHKVTEMGQEVTMRCQPILGHNTVFWYRQTMMQGLELLAYFRNRAPLDDSGMPKDRFSAEMPDATLATLKIQPSEPRDSAVYFCASGFVAGGPGEQFFGPGTRLTVL.

The chain couples TRBV29-1 to TRBJ2-2, with TRBD1 identical over 7 bases. V lost 4 bases, J lost 2 bases, and 4 bases stayed unmatched. Germline-derived CDR1 and CDR2 are SQVTM and ANQGSEA. The CDR3 loop spans 14 amino acids. This CDR3 reads CSVVRDSNTGELFF. The CDR3 nucleotides are TGCAGCGTTGTGAGGGACAGTAACACCGGGGAGCTGTTTTTT.

This sequence joins TRBV13 and TRBJ1-4, with D tentatively TRBD1 (6 bases). CDR3 length: 14 residues. Trimming took off 5 bases at V and 6 bases at J, with 13 bases between the two ends. Germline CDR1 PRHDT, CDR2 FYEKMQ (reference sequence). The CDR3 sequence: CASSPGRGHEKLFF. The CDR3 DNA reads TGTGCCAGCAGCCCGGGCAGGGGCCATGAAAAACTGTTTTTT. The full variable domain, with the rest looked up from reference TRBV13 and TRBJ1-4, is AAGVIQSPRHLIKEKRETATLKCYPIPRHDTVYWYQQGPGQDPQFLISFYEKMQSDKGSIPDRFSAQQFSDYHSELNMSSLELGDSALYFCASSPGRGHEKLFFGSGTQLSVL.

The genes are TRBV7-9 and TRBJ2-3, with D unresolved. Germline lookup yields CDR1 SEHNR and CDR2 FQNEAQ (reference sequence). V lost 3 bases to trimming and J lost 5 bases, with 6 bases between them. The CDR3 has 12 residues. CDR3 nucleotides: TGTGCCAGCAGCTTCCGAGTAGATACGCAGTATTTT. It specifies CASSFRVDTQYF. Full variable domain (outside the CDR3, taken from reference TRBV7-9 and TRBJ2-3): DTGVSQNPRHKITKRGQNVTFRCDPISEHNRLYWYRQTLGQGPEFLTYFQNEAQLEKSRLLSDRFSAERPKGSFSTLEIQRTEQGDSAMYLCASSFRVDTQYFGPGTRLTVL.

V and J are TRBV5-4 and TRBJ2-1; D not resolved. Germline lookup yields CDR1 SGHNT and CDR2 YYREEE (reference sequence). Trimming shortened V by 4 bases and J by 4 bases, and 15 bases separated the two germline ends. This CDR3 region has 15 residues. DNA for the CDR3: TGTGCCAGCAGCCCCCGGGCAAGCCCATACAATGAGCAGTTCTTC. Its translation is CASSPRASPYNEQFF. The full variable domain, with the rest looked up from reference TRBV5-4 and TRBJ2-1, is ETGVTQSPTHLIKTRGQQVTLRCSSQSGHNTVSWYQQALGQGPQFIFQYYREEENGRGNFPPRFSGLQFPNYSSELNVNALELDDSALYLCASSPRASPYNEQFFGPGTRLTVL.

At least ten counts were recorded for this clonotype. The chain recombines TRBV4-3 with TRBJ2-3, with TRBD2 matching over 9 bases. The V gene's germline CDR1 is LGHNA and CDR2 YSLEER. The CDR3 sequence is 17 residues long. J lost 5 bases, V lost 0 bases, and 9 bases had no gene match. CDR3 coding DNA: TGCGCCAGCAGCCAAGATCCCGCGGGAGGGCCTGAAGATACGCAGTATTTT. It yields the protein CASSQDPAGGPEDTQYF.

The V and J genes are TRBV15 and TRBJ2-2; no clear D gene. Trimming removed 5 bases from V and 4 bases from J, with 11 bases in between. Germline CDR1 LNHNV, CDR2 YYDKDF (reference sequence). The CDR3 contains 14 residues. CDR3 sequence: CATSFFPLTGELFF. DNA of the CDR3: TGTGCCACCAGCTTTTTCCCCCTCACCGGGGAGCTGTTTTTT.

The chain carries TRBV5-1 and TRBJ2-5, with 8 positions matching TRBD1. Trimming at V came to 5 bases and at J to 4 bases, leaving 7 bases not matched to a gene. The CDR3 sequence is 14 residues long. CDR1 SGHRS and CDR2 YFSETQ come from the germline V gene. The CDR3 sequence: CASRRHTGGETQYF. The CDR3 bases are TGCGCCAGCAGGCGCCACACAGGGGGAGAGACCCAGTACTTC.

This clonotype was observed a handful of times. This chain uses TRBV5-1 with TRBJ2-5, with a weak D call TRBD2 (6 bases). CDR3 length: 14 residues. CDR1 SGHRS and CDR2 YFSETQ come from the germline V gene. V lost 5 bases and J 1 base, leaving 12 bases between the germline ends. Written as DNA, the CDR3 is TGCGCCAGCAGAGTTAGCGGACTCCAAGAGACCCAGTACTTC. Protein: CASRVSGLQETQYF.

The CDR3 region is CASSLEGTQETQYF. DNA of the CDR3: TGTGCCAGCAGCTTAGAGGGAACCCAAGAGACCCAGTACTTC. This chain links TRBV7-9 with TRBJ2-5; D is ambiguous. The CDR3 loop spans 14 amino acids. Germline CDR1 and CDR2: SEHNR and FQNEAQ (reference sequence). Trimming took off 1 base at V and 1 base at J, with 7 bases between the two ends.

This clonotype was seen only a few times. The rearrangement uses TRBV11-2 and TRBJ2-1, with D tentatively TRBD1 (5 bases). The germline gives CDR1 SGHAT, CDR2 FQNNGV. The CDR3 contains 15 residues. Trimming took off 2 bases at V and 5 bases at J, with 13 bases between the two ends. The chain's CDR3 is CASSLTQGGHNEQFF. In DNA, the CDR3 is TGTGCCAGCAGCTTAACCCAGGGTGGACACAATGAGCAGTTCTTC.

The chain is built from TRBV7-8 and TRBJ2-7; TRBD1 matches at 7 bases. The CDR3 consists of 15 residues. V dropped 5 bases and J dropped 2; count of bases not matched to a gene: 9. Germline-derived CDR1 and CDR2 are SGHVS and FQNEAQ. The CDR3 reads CASSEGTEGTYEQYF. The CDR3 bases are TGTGCCAGCAGCGAAGGGACAGAGGGGACCTACGAGCAGTACTTC. The full variable domain, in which reference TRBV7-8 and TRBJ2-7 provide the parts outside the CDR3, is GAGVSQSPRYKVAKRGQDVALRCDPISGHVSLFWYQQALGQGPEFLTYFQNEAQLDKSGLPSDRFFAERPEGSVSTLKIQRTQQEDSAVYLCASSEGTEGTYEQYFGPGTRLTVT.

This clonotype was observed a few times. The chain links TRBV19 to TRBJ2-5; TRBD1 matches at 7 bases. Per the germline V gene, CDR1 is LNHDA and CDR2 is SQIVND (reference sequence). This CDR3 has 13 amino acids. The ends lost 7 bases at V and 1 base at J; junction bases unmatched: 3. CDR3 coding DNA: TGTGCCAGTAACCACAGGGGCCAAGAGACCCAGTACTTC. Translation gives CASNHRGQETQYF.